The rows below give T cell receptor beta chains drawn from one sample of a study of CD8+CD57+ T cells in acquired aplastic anemia. One entry per CDR3 protein, called by TCRdb with MiXCR from the reads. The table records 160,000 or so distinct CDR3 sequences, 47% of them present only once. Sequenced: sorted CD4+, CD8+, or CD8+CD57+ T cells (not recorded which) from PBMCs. The receptors shown here come from a human donor with aplastic anemia. Each CDR3 is given without its conserved first and last residue.

TRBJ1-5	TRBV19	ASSLRDANQPQH
TRBJ1-2	TRBV24-1	ATSDHQGRGYT
TRBJ2-7	TRBV10-3	ASSEFDSAGGEQY
TRBJ2-7	TRBV5-6	ASSSPRTSGNYEQY
TRBJ2-3	TRBV3-1	ASTQTGGGLSDTQY
TRBJ2-7	TRBV20-1	SARASGLGSYEQY
TRBJ2-7	TRBV6-2/TRBV6-3	ASSYATSGVEQY
TRBJ1-3	TRBV20-1	SARDLFGATGNTIY
TRBJ1-6	TRBV27	ASTSYGSRDGNSPLH
TRBJ2-1	TRBV7-2	ASSLESHRNEQF
TRBJ2-3	TRBV7-8	ASSRSGNTQY
TRBJ1-2	TRBV7-6	ASSLGRASNYGYT
TRBJ2-1	TRBV4-2	ASNSGGASYNEQF
TRBJ2-7	TRBV5-1	ASSEREAKQY
TRBJ1-6	TRBV24-1	ATSDTRDRASPLH
TRBJ1-5	TRBV6-1	ASRENRSNQPQH
TRBJ1-2	TRBV19	ASTVQGRTNYGYT
TRBJ2-1	TRBV5-6	ASSLIPQETYNEQF
TRBJ2-2	TRBV7-9	ASSSGQGWNNTGELF
TRBJ1-6	TRBV6-1	ASRETVWNSPLH
TRBJ2-5	TRBV11-2	ASSLGNRETQY
TRBJ1-1	TRBV7-3	ASSLNVGRNTEAF
TRBJ2-7	TRBV5-4	ASSRGGPNLSEQY
TRBJ2-5	TRBV24-1	ATSKGETQC
TRBJ1-3	TRBV2	ASSSLGGSGNTIY
TRBJ1-2	TRBV19	ASSNLGGTGGNYGYT
TRBJ1-1	TRBV2	ASSGDMNTEAF
TRBJ2-1	TRBV7-2	ASSQGGRPTEQF
TRBJ1-5	TRBV10-3	AISEGEIQPQH
TRBJ1-1	TRBV4-3	ASSQVVGLRWGDTEAF